The 15 T cell receptor beta chains reported below all come from one sample, sequenced in a study of cytomegalovirus exposure and HLA in healthy donors. A multiplex PCR was run with 60 Vbeta primers and 13 Jbeta primers. Assay: immunoSEQ multiplex PCR; the TCRdb copy retains only in-frame clones and omits some. The table records some 150,000 clones, 75% to 80% of them present only once. The sample consisted of PBMCs. Receptor source: a woman aged 45-60 years in good health and CMV-seronegative.

This chain connects TRBV4-2 to TRBJ2-7, with unresolved D. V was clipped by 1 base and J by 0 bases, with 7 bases between them. The V gene's germline CDR1 is LGHNA and CDR2 YNFKEQ. The CDR3 consists of 14 residues. The CDR3 region has the DNA TGTGCCAGCAGCCAAGTTTCACTCTCCTACGAGCAGTACTTC. Translated: CASSQVSLSYEQYF.

The chain is built from TRBV19 and TRBJ1-4; 9 nucleotides agree with TRBD1. Germline lookup yields CDR1 LNHDA and CDR2 SQIVND (reference sequence). CDR3 size: 17 residues. Germline trimming cut 4 bases from V and 5 bases from J; bases unmatched to any gene: 11. The CDR3 is CASSTVPGQGANEKLFF. In DNA form, the CDR3 reads TGTGCCAGTAGTACAGTCCCGGGACAGGGAGCCAATGAAAAACTGTTTTTT.

The chain is built from TRBV5-7 and TRBJ2-5, with a tentative D call TRBD2 (6 bases). TRBV5-7 belongs to the ORF category, with a function that is uncertain. Between the trimmed V and J ends, which lost 4 bases and 5 bases, there was a span of 24 bases. The CDR3 is 17 amino acids. This chain's CDR3 is CASSPPRSSGGNETQYF. CDR3 DNA sequence: TGTGCCAGCAGCCCACCCCGGTCGAGCGGAGGGAATGAGACCCAGTACTTC.

CDR3 DNA sequence: TGTGCCTGGAGTTGGCAGGCGAACACTGAAGCTTTCTTT. It encodes CAWSWQANTEAFF. The V and J genes are TRBV30 and TRBJ1-1; D gene ambiguous. The germline V and J ends were trimmed by 2 bases and 1 base, with 8 bases remaining between them. The CDR3 spans 13 residues. Germline V gene data show CDR1 as GTSNPN and CDR2 as SVGIG (reference sequence).

V is TRBV7-9 and J is TRBJ2-2; a possible D gene is TRBD2 (6 bases). The CDR3 has 14 amino acids. CDR1 SEHNR and CDR2 FQNEAQ come from the germline V gene (reference sequence). V lost 10 bases and J 5 bases, leaving 17 bases between the germline ends. The CDR3 bases are TGTGCCATCGATTGGTCCGCGGGGACCGGGGAGCTGTTTTTT. Encoded protein: CAIDWSAGTGELFF.

The chain uses TRBV11-2 and TRBJ1-4; D possibly corresponds to TRBD1 (5 bases). This CDR3 region has 16 residues. V was pared by 4 bases and J by 0 bases, with 12 bases between. Per the germline V gene, CDR1 is SGHAT and CDR2 is FQNNGV. CDR3: CASSSRRGPTNEKLFF. The CDR3 coding sequence is TGTGCCAGCAGCTCCCGGCGGGGACCAACTAATGAAAAACTGTTTTTT.

The chain uses TRBV19 and TRBJ1-2; 11 bases map to TRBD1. The CDR3 length is 13 residues. V gave up 10 bases and J gave up 6 bases; unmatched junction bases: 7. The germline V gene has CDR1 LNHDA and CDR2 SQIVND (reference sequence). The CDR3 DNA reads TGTGCCACCCGGGACAGGGGGACGGATGGCTACACCTTC. This gives the protein CATRDRGTDGYTF.

J is TRBJ2-5 and V is TRBV5-5, with 8 nucleotides matching TRBD2. V shed 1 base and J 3 bases; nucleotides not matched to a gene: 2. CDR1 and CDR2 from the germline V gene are SGHKS and YYEKEE (reference sequence). The CDR3 length is 14 residues. The CDR3 DNA is TGTGCCAGCAGCTTGCGGGGGGGGAAAGAGACCCAGTACTTC. Its translation is CASSLRGGKETQYF.

About this clone: One junction end does not reproduce the germline sequence, and a read error may be involved. The gene calls are TRBV5-6 and TRBJ2-7; TRBD2 matches 8 bases. This CDR3 has 14 amino acids. The germline gives CDR1 SGHDT, CDR2 YYEEEE. Written as DNA, the CDR3 is TGTGCCAGCAGCTTGAGGACTAGCTCCAACGAGCAGTACTTC. This translates into CASSLRTSSNEQYF.

The chain has TRBV5-6 and TRBJ2-7; 7 bases line up with TRBD1. Germline V CDR1 and CDR2: SGHDT, YYEEEE. The CDR3 loop spans 15 amino acids. V lost 4 bases, J lost 1 base, and 8 bases stayed unmatched. The CDR3 region is CASSSARQGSYEQYF. For the CDR3, the DNA is TGTGCCAGCAGCAGCGCACGACAGGGATCCTACGAGCAGTACTTC.

V and J are TRBV5-1 and TRBJ1-3, with D hard to call. Trimming removed 0 bases from V and 2 bases from J, with 9 bases in between. Looked up from germline, CDR1 is SGHRS and CDR2 is YFSETQ. There are 15 residues in the CDR3. CDR3 protein: CASSLVGGTGNTIYF. The CDR3, as DNA: TGCGCCAGCAGCTTGGTCGGCGGGACTGGAAACACCATATATTTT.

V and J are TRBV2 and TRBJ1-5, with D possibly being TRBD1 (5 bases). Trimming cost V 7 bases and J 1 base, with 14 bases left between them. The CDR3 is 15 amino acids. Germline V gene lookup returns CDR1 SNHLY and CDR2 FYNNEI. CDR3 nucleotides: TGTGCCAGCACCCAAGGCAGGGTGAGCAATCAGCCCCAGCATTTT. It encodes CASTQGRVSNQPQHF. Full variable domain (missing parts from reference TRBV2 and TRBJ1-5): EPEVTQTPSHQVTQMGQEVILRCVPISNHLYFYWYRQILGQKVEFLVSFYNNEISEKSEIFDDQFSVERPDGSNFTLKIRSTKLEDSAMYFCASTQGRVSNQPQHFGDGTRLSIL.

This sequence joins TRBV18 and TRBJ1-3, with 7 positions matching TRBD1. CDR1 is KGHSH and CDR2 is LQKENI in the germline V gene. The CDR3 contains 16 residues. V lost 3 bases, J lost 0 bases, and 5 bases stayed unmatched. CDR3 region: CASSPGTASSGNTIYF. CDR3 sequence (DNA): TGTGCCAGCTCACCCGGGACAGCAAGCTCTGGAAACACCATATATTTT.

The chain employs TRBV7-2 and TRBJ2-6; D possibly corresponds to TRBD1 (6 bases). The CDR3 loop spans 17 amino acids. Trimming cost V 0 bases and J 0 bases, with 9 bases left between them. Looked up from germline, CDR1 is SGHTA and CDR2 is FQGNSA. CDR3 DNA sequence: TGTGCCAGCAGCTTAGCGGGGGCCCCCTCTGGGGCCAACGTCCTGACTTTC. Its protein is CASSLAGAPSGANVLTF.

V usage is TRBV27 and J usage is TRBJ1-6; a weak D match, TRBD1 (5 bases). The CDR3 is 16 amino acids. Looked up from germline, CDR1 is MNHEY and CDR2 is SMNVEV (reference sequence). V was pared by 4 bases and J by 5 bases, with 15 bases between. The CDR3 region is CASSSEGSPNNSPLHF. CDR3 DNA sequence: TGTGCCAGCAGTTCGGAGGGGTCCCCAAATAATTCACCCCTCCACTTT.